Following are 11 T cell receptor beta chains from one sample sequenced in a study of cytomegalovirus exposure and HLA in healthy donors. 60 Vbeta and 13 Jbeta primers were used in PCR. Only in-frame clones appear in the TCRdb table, and some are missing; sequencing was by immunoSEQ multiplex PCR. Of 250,000 or so clones listed, roughly four fifths are singletons. The sequencing sample was made of PBMCs. Every receptor here comes from a woman in her sixties or seventies in good health and CMV-seropositive.

This clone was counted a few times. V gene TRBV28 combines with J gene TRBJ2-2; D remains ambiguous. The CDR3 has 15 residues. Germline loops: CDR1 MDHEN, CDR2 SYDVKM. Trimming took off 4 bases at V and 5 bases at J, with 14 bases between the two ends. The CDR3 spells CASSSINRLTGELFF. DNA of the CDR3: TGTGCCAGCAGTTCTATTAACCGTTTGACCGGGGAGCTGTTTTTT. Combining the CDR3 with reference TRBV28 and TRBJ2-2 gives the whole variable domain DVKVTQSSRYLVKRTGEKVFLECVQDMDHENMFWYRQDPGLGLRLIYFSYDVKMKEKGDIPEGYSVSREKKERFSLILESASTNQTSMYLCASSSINRLTGELFFGEGSRLTVL.

This clone was seen only once. V and J are TRBV7-8 and TRBJ1-1; TRBD1 aligns across 9 bases. The germline V gene encodes CDR1 SGHVS and CDR2 FQNEAQ. V lost 1 base, J lost 5 bases, and 8 bases stayed unmatched. There are 16 residues in the CDR3. The CDR3 loop reads CASSLVPGQGETEAFF. DNA of the CDR3: TGTGCCAGCAGCTTAGTTCCGGGACAGGGAGAAACTGAAGCTTTCTTT.

The rearrangement joins TRBV7-2 to TRBJ1-1; D might be TRBD1 (6 bases). The CDR3 consists of 15 residues. V was clipped by 3 bases and J by 1 base, with 12 bases between them. Germline V CDR1 and CDR2: SGHTA, FQGNSA. The CDR3 coding sequence is TGTGCCAGCAGCTTTACAGGGTCATGGAACACTGAAGCTTTCTTT. Its protein is CASSFTGSWNTEAFF.

This clone was seen a handful of times. The gene calls are TRBV6-1 and TRBJ2-2; no reliable D call. Germline CDR1 MNHNS, CDR2 SASEGT. V lost 5 bases, J lost 1 base, and 8 bases lay in between. CDR3 length: 14 amino acids. The CDR3 spells CASSSNLNTGELFF. The CDR3 DNA sequence: TGTGCCAGCAGTTCCAACTTGAACACCGGGGAGCTGTTTTTT.

This clone was detected a few times. This chain connects TRBV29-1 to TRBJ2-3; D gene unclear. CDR3 length: 15 amino acids. Germline V gene sequence: CDR1 SQVTM, CDR2 ANQGSEA. V was trimmed by 4 bases and J by 5 bases, leaving 19 bases between them. Written as DNA, the CDR3 is TGCAGCGTTGTAACGCTTAGACGGGTGGGAGATACGCAGTATTTT. Protein sequence: CSVVTLRRVGDTQYF.

The chain combines TRBV6-1 with TRBJ1-1, with D maybe TRBD1 (5 bases). V lost 5 bases to trimming and J lost 2 bases, with 12 bases between them. Germline V gene lookup returns CDR1 MNHNS and CDR2 SASEGT. This CDR3 is built from 14 residues. The CDR3 sequence: CASSSAGLNTEAFF. The CDR3 nucleotides are TGTGCCAGCAGTTCTGCGGGGCTCAACACTGAAGCTTTCTTT.

V usage is TRBV5-4 and J usage is TRBJ1-2, with TRBD1 identical over 9 bases. With 3 bases clipped from V and 8 bases from J, the junction kept 11 bases outside the gene matches. The CDR3 contains 15 residues. Germline-derived CDR1 and CDR2 are SGHNT and YYREEE (reference sequence). The CDR3 region is CASSSQSTGTGGYTF. CDR3 nucleotide sequence: TGTGCCAGCAGCTCACAGTCTACGGGGACAGGGGGCTACACCTTC.

J is TRBJ2-1 and V is TRBV14; 11 positions agree with TRBD1. With V trimmed by 0 bases and J by 7 bases, 2 bases remained unmatched. The CDR3 runs 15 residues. From germline, CDR1 is SGHDN and CDR2 FVKESK. CDR3 in DNA: TGTGCCAGCAGCCAAGAAGGGACAGGGGGGAATGAGCAGTTCTTC. Its protein is CASSQEGTGGNEQFF.

The chain employs TRBV4-2 and TRBJ2-7; 10 nucleotides line up with TRBD2. The junction had 3 bases not matched to a gene; V was cut back by 3 bases and J by 4 bases. This CDR3 has 14 amino acids. CDR1 and CDR2 from the germline V gene are LGHNA and YNFKEQ. The CDR3 DNA is TGTGCCAGCAGCCACCAGCGGGAGGGTTACGAGCAGTACTTC. Residues: CASSHQREGYEQYF.

The chain combines TRBV7-2 with TRBJ1-5, with 7 bases fitting TRBD1. J lost 4 bases, V lost 5 bases, and 8 bases had no gene match. The CDR3 is 15 residues long. The germline CDR1 and CDR2 sequences are SGHTA and FQGNSA. CDR3 nucleotide sequence: TGTGCCAGCAGCATGCGGGACAGCCATAATCAGCCCCAGCATTTT. Its protein is CASSMRDSHNQPQHF.

This chain links TRBV2 with TRBJ1-2; TRBD1 might be the D (6 bases). V was cut by 1 base and J by 3 bases, with 6 bases left in between. The germline gives CDR1 SNHLY, CDR2 FYNNEI. The length of the CDR3 is 13 residues. The CDR3 spells CASSEGTDYGYTF. As DNA, the CDR3 is TGTGCCAGCAGTGAAGGGACAGACTATGGCTACACCTTC.